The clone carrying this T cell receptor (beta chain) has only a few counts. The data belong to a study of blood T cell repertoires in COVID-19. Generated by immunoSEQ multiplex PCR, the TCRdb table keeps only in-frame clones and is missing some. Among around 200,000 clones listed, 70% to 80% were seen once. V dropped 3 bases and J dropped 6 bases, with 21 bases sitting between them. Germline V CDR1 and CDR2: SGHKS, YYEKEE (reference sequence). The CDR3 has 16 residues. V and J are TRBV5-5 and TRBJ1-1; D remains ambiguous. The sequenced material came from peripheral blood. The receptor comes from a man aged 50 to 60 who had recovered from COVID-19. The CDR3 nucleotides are TGTGCCAGCAGCTCATGGGCCAGCCGTTTAATCCCTGAAGCTTTCTTT. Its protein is CASSSWASRLIPEAFF.